A selection of T cell receptor beta chains follows, all from one sample in a study of OX40 agonist ivuxolimab in advanced cancers. TCRdb keeps only in-frame clones here, not all; method: immunoSEQ multiplex PCR. The sample lists 110,000 or so clones, around 93% seen once, with over 0.6% in the top ten. Sequenced material: CD4+ or CD8+ T cells sorted from blood, taken in a trial of the OX40 agonist ivuxolimab. The source of these receptors is an adult with an advanced solid tumor such as melanoma, head and neck, liver or kidney cancer. CDR3s include the opening cysteine and the closing phenylalanine or tryptophan. D genes are given only for firm matches. Where a row states a size, it is once, few, many or the class of an expanded clone; other rows omit it.

TRBV5-1	NA	NA	TRBJ1-2	TGCGCCAGCAGCTTGGCCGGAGACTATGGCTACACCTTC	CASSLAGDYGYTF
TRBV6-1	NA	NA	TRBJ1-5	TGTGCCAGCAGTGGGAAAGGGGGGGGGCTATCGCCCCAGCATTTT	CASSGKGGGLSPQHF
TRBV5-4	NA	NA	TRBJ1-1	TGTGCCAGCAGCTTGGCCCCGGGGCTTTCGAACACTGAAGCTTTCTTT	CASSLAPGLSNTEAFF
TRBV5-5	NA	NA	TRBJ1-1	TGTGCCAGCAGCTTGATGGGGCGCACTGAAGCTTTCTTT	CASSLMGRTEAFF
TRBV19	once	NA	TRBJ1-4	TGTGCCAGTAGGGTCAGAGGGAATGAAAAACTGTTTTTT	CASRVRGNEKLFF
TRBV14	once	NA	TRBJ1-1	TGTGCCAGCAGCGGTCAGGCGCTGAACACTGAAGCTTTCTTT	CASSGQALNTEAFF
TRBV2	NA	TRBD1	TRBJ2-7	TGTGCCAGCAGAAAGACAGGGACCTCCTACGAGCAGTACTTC	CASRKTGTSYEQYF
TRBV11-3	few	NA	TRBJ1-1	TGTGCCAGCAGCTCTTTAGGTCCGGGGACTGAAGCTTTCTTT	CASSSLGPGTEAFF
TRBV5-6	NA	NA	TRBJ2-1	TGTGCCAGCAGCCATGCCCGTAGCTCCTACAATGAGCAGTTCTTC	CASSHARSSYNEQFF
TRBV6-5	NA	NA	TRBJ1-1	TGTGCCACCCTCGACAGGAGAGCGAACACTGAAGCTTTCTTT	CATLDRRANTEAFF
TRBV10-2	NA	NA	TRBJ1-2	TGCGCCAGCAGAGCCGACGTTGATGGGTATGGCTACACCTTC	CASRADVDGYGYTF
TRBV5-6	NA	TRBD1	TRBJ1-1	TGTGCCAGCAGCGTGGGGACAGGATTTTTTCGAACTCAGAACACTGAAGCTTTCTTT	CASSVGTGFFRTQNTEAFF
TRBV5-4	once	TRBD2	TRBJ2-3	TGTGCCAGCAGCCCTAGCGGGGGCAGCACAGATACGCAGTATTTT	CASSPSGGSTDTQYF
TRBV6-1	NA	NA	TRBJ2-2	TGTGCCAGCAGGGGGCCCGCGAACACCGGGGAGCTGTTTTTT	CASRGPANTGELFF
TRBV29-1	NA	NA	TRBJ2-5	TGCAGCGTTGAACTAGGCAGCCAAGAGACCCAGTACTTC	CSVELGSQETQYF
TRBV7-9	NA	NA	TRBJ2-3	TGTGCCAGCAGCCTACCCGGAGATACGCAGTATTTT	CASSLPGDTQYF
TRBV5-1	NA	NA	TRBJ2-1	TGCGCCAGCAGCTTTGTATCTGAGCAGTTCTTC	CASSFVSEQFF
TRBV30	NA	TRBD1	TRBJ2-7	TGTGCCTGGAGTCTAGGACAGGGATATACCTACGAGCAGTACTTC	CAWSLGQGYTYEQYF
TRBV18	NA	NA	TRBJ2-7	TGTGCCAGCTCACAGGGTTGGGGGAGAACCGACGAGCAGTACTTC	CASSQGWGRTDEQYF
TRBV6-6	NA	NA	TRBJ1-5	TGTGCCAGCAGTTTAGGTCAAGGCAATCAGCCCCAGCATTTT	CASSLGQGNQPQHF
TRBV5-1	once	NA	TRBJ2-6	TGCGCCAGCAGCGTACAGGGACCTGGGGCCAACGTCCTGACTTTC	CASSVQGPGANVLTF
TRBV2	NA	NA	TRBJ1-3	TGTGCCAGCAGTGAACGAGAGGGAAACACCATATATTTT	CASSEREGNTIYF
TRBV11-2	NA	NA	TRBJ1-6	TGTGCCAGCAGCTTAGTTAGGACAGATAATTCACCCCTCCACTTT	CASSLVRTDNSPLHF
TRBV5-1	once	NA	TRBJ2-1	TGCGCCAGCAGCTTGAGCCGGGGAGATGAGCAGTTCTTC	CASSLSRGDEQFF